The clone carrying this T cell receptor (beta chain) showed up just a few times. Its antigen is not identified. This clone may be a read error of a much larger clone one base away. The data were obtained in a study of CD8+CD57+ T cells in acquired aplastic anemia. Study context: DNA from sorted CD4+ and CD8+ cells averaged roughly 3.2 ug.

All sequencing subjects had displayed CD8+CD57+ cell expansion on flow cytometry. The blood sampling took place in patients who had so far received no therapy. Using genomic DNA as the template, TCR beta VDJ and CDR3 profiling was carried out. One entry per CDR3 protein, called by TCRdb with MiXCR from the reads. The sample includes under 350,000 distinct CDR3 sequences, roughly 53% of them seen just once. Points from the study as a whole: Patients and controls had CD8+ Simpson's diversity values that were not significantly distinct. Patients and controls shared 25 to 30 CD8+ CDR3 sequences.

With 2 bases clipped from V and 6 bases from J, the junction kept 6 bases outside the gene matches. From germline, CDR1 is SGHDT and CDR2 YYEEEE. The length of the CDR3 is 15 residues. The chain has TRBV5-6 and TRBJ2-2; 8 nucleotides align to TRBD2. Sequences were obtained from sorted CD4+, CD8+, or CD8+CD57+ T cells (not recorded which) from PBMCs. The TCR originated in a human donor with aplastic anemia. Here the CDR3 reads CASSLGLAGSGELFF. DNA of the CDR3: TGTGCCAGCAGCTTAGGGTTAGCGGGGTCCGGGGAGCTGTTTTTT.